This T cell receptor (beta chain) was recovered during a study of T cells in Graves' hyperthyroidism and ophthalmopathy. TCR beta CDR3 region amplification was performed from RNA transcripts. During a first-round RT-PCR of the TCR CDR3, the HTBI primer set was used. In TCRdb, the multiplex PCR reads were re-called with MiXCR into one record per CDR3 protein. The sample has under 700,000 distinct CDR3 sequences, over 15% seen once. Per germline, CDR1 ENHRY and CDR2 SYGVKD. The CDR3 spans 14 residues. Trimming took off 2 bases at V and 0 bases at J, with 7 bases between the two ends. V is TRBV10-3 and J is TRBJ2-5; D unresolved. The sequenced material came from blood. This TCR came from a woman aged 18 to 35 with Graves' hyperthyroidism. CDR3 bases: TGTGCCATCAGTGAGCCAGAATACCAAGAGACCCAGTACTTC. Its translation: CAISEPEYQETQYF.